These T cell receptor beta chains were read from a single sample in a study of CD8+ T cells in alopecia areata. Libraries were prepared by immunoSEQ multiplex PCR; TCRdb keeps only in-frame clonotypes and omits some of them. Counted here are about 120,000 clones, 50% to 55% occurring once; the ten biggest clones make up roughly 0.45%. This specimen consisted of CD4+ T cells sorted from blood, obtained at week 4, from a patient treated with tofacitinib. These receptor sequences come from a human donor with alopecia areata. The CDR3 runs from the conserved cysteine through the conserved F or W. Fields, in order: clone size, J gene, D gene, V gene, CDR3 protein, CDR3 DNA. The D gene is left open where the match is weak. Where a row states a size, it is once, few, many or the class of an expanded clone; other rows omit it.

.	TRBJ1-6	.	TRBV7-9	CASSLGISPLHF	TGTGCCAGCAGCCTGGGGATTTCACCCCTCCACTTT
few	TRBJ2-7	TRBD2	TRBV29-1	CSVGTSSYEQYF	TGCAGCGTCGGGACTAGCTCCTACGAGCAGTACTTC
.	TRBJ1-3	.	TRBV29-1	CSCPVSNTIYF	TGCAGCTGCCCGGTTTCCAACACCATATATTTT
few	TRBJ1-1	.	TRBV30	CALVTGANTEAFF	TGTGCCTTGGTGACAGGTGCGAACACTGAAGCTTTCTTT
.	TRBJ2-2	TRBD1	TRBV29-1	CSVERQGHGELFF	TGCAGCGTTGAAAGACAGGGCCACGGGGAGCTGTTTTTT
few	TRBJ1-5	.	TRBV5-4	CASSADSNQPQHF	TGTGCCAGCAGCGCTGACAGTAATCAGCCCCAGCATTTT
.	TRBJ2-7	TRBD1	TRBV27	CASSLLGQGYEQYF	TGTGCCAGCAGTTTACTGGGACAGGGCTACGAGCAGTACTTC
.	TRBJ1-1	.	TRBV7-9	CASSPWGSEAFF	TGTGCCAGCAGCCCATGGGGTTCTGAAGCTTTCTTT
.	TRBJ1-6	.	TRBV5-6	CASSSTGILGTYNSPLHF	TGTGCCAGCAGCTCCACAGGCATCCTGGGCACCTATAATTCACCCCTCCACTTT
.	TRBJ2-1	TRBD2	TRBV30	CACPGLDGQFF	TGTGCCTGCCCGGGACTAGATGGGCAGTTCTTC
.	TRBJ1-2	.	TRBV6-6	CASTPGQQNYGYTF	TGTGCCAGCACTCCGGGACAACAAAACTATGGCTACACCTTC
.	TRBJ2-1	.	TRBV7-3	CASSFGGGGNEQFF	TGTGCCAGCAGTTTCGGTGGTGGGGGCAATGAGCAGTTCTTC
.	TRBJ2-7	.	TRBV6-5	CASSSATDPNPYEQYF	TGTGCCAGCAGTTCCGCGACAGACCCGAACCCCTACGAGCAGTACTTC
.	TRBJ1-2	.	TRBV2	CASNVAAHLYGYTF	TGTGCCAGCAATGTGGCGGCCCACCTCTATGGCTACACCTTC
few	TRBJ2-1	.	TRBV30	CAWSQTGLSSYNEQFF	TGTGCCTGGAGTCAAACGGGCCTAAGCTCCTACAATGAGCAGTTCTTC
.	TRBJ2-3	.	TRBV7-2	CASSPRRVATDTQYF	TGTGCCAGCAGCCCCCGACGAGTCGCCACAGATACGCAGTATTTT
.	TRBJ1-5	TRBD1	TRBV5-4	CASSSGTGSNQPQHF	TGTGCCAGCAGCAGTGGGACAGGGAGCAATCAGCCCCAGCATTTT
.	TRBJ1-1	TRBD1	TRBV5-8	CASSHNNRGTEAFF	TGTGCCAGCAGCCACAACAACAGGGGCACTGAAGCTTTCTTT
.	TRBJ1-1	.	TRBV30	CAWSQRGEAFF	TGTGCCTGGAGCCAACGGGGTGAAGCTTTCTTT
.	TRBJ2-7	.	TRBV29-1	CSVASPYPTSSYEQYF	TGCAGCGTTGCCTCACCGTATCCTACGAGCTCCTACGAGCAGTACTTC
.	TRBJ1-6	.	TRBV5-6	CASSLASGGPRSPLHF	TGTGCCAGCAGCTTGGCCTCTGGGGGCCCCAGGTCACCCCTCCACTTT
.	TRBJ1-2	.	TRBV18	CASSHTREPYGYTF	TGTGCCAGCTCACACACTCGGGAACCCTATGGCTACACCTTC
.	TRBJ2-5	.	TRBV29-1	CSSTREGTQYF	TGCAGCTCTACCAGGGAAGGGACCCAGTACTTC
.	TRBJ2-1	.	TRBV30	CAWSPQLAYNEQFF	TGTGCCTGGAGTCCGCAGCTAGCGTACAATGAGCAGTTCTTC
.	TRBJ1-3	.	TRBV30	CAWSVRSRVNTIYF	TGTGCCTGGAGTGTACGATCACGTGTAAACACCATATATTTT
.	TRBJ2-2	TRBD1	TRBV2	CASNSGTGVSSTGELFF	TGTGCCAGCAACTCCGGGACAGGGGTATCTAGCACCGGGGAGCTGTTTTTT
.	TRBJ2-1	TRBD1	TRBV29-1	CSGWDSSYNEQFF	TGCAGCGGCTGGGACAGTTCCTACAATGAACAGTTCTTC
few	TRBJ1-2	TRBD1	TRBV28	CASRQGQGTYGYTF	TGTGCCAGCAGGCAGGGACAGGGGACCTATGGCTACACCTTC
.	TRBJ2-4	.	TRBV7-9	CASSFGGILAKNIQYF	TGTGCCAGCAGCTTCGGCGGGATCCTAGCCAAAAACATTCAGTACTTC
.	TRBJ1-5	TRBD1	TRBV30	CAWTQGGNQPQHF	TGTGCCTGGACCCAGGGGGGGAATCAGCCCCAGCATTTT
.	TRBJ2-7	.	TRBV14	CASSQGTGYYEQYF	TGTGCCAGCAGCCAAGGGACTGGTTACTACGAGCAGTACTTC
.	TRBJ2-7	.	TRBV10-3	CAISERHEQYF	TGTGCCATCAGTGAGAGACATGAGCAGTACTTC
.	TRBJ2-2	.	TRBV29-1	CSFQGNTGELFF	TGCAGCTTCCAGGGCAACACCGGGGAGCTGTTTTTT
.	TRBJ2-7	.	TRBV11-3	CASSWGPIGGDDEQYF	TGTGCCAGCAGCTGGGGTCCTATCGGGGGCGACGACGAGCAGTACTTC
.	TRBJ2-3	.	TRBV7-9	CASSPRADTQYF	TGTGCCAGCAGCCCCAGAGCAGATACGCAGTATTTT
.	TRBJ1-2	.	TRBV29-1	CTWDGYTF	TGCACATGGGATGGCTACACCTTC
.	TRBJ1-5	.	TRBV30	CAWSDQEEQPQHF	TGTGCCTGGAGTGACCAGGAAGAGCAGCCCCAGCATTTT
.	TRBJ2-3	.	TRBV2	CASSTGLKRDTQYF	TGTGCCAGCAGTACGGGACTGAAGAGAGATACGCAGTATTTT
.	TRBJ2-7	TRBD1	TRBV28	CASSLFSAGTGSNEQYF	TGTGCCAGCAGTTTATTTTCGGCTGGGACAGGGTCTAACGAGCAGTACTTC
.	TRBJ2-3	.	TRBV5-1	CASSSGLDTQYF	TGCGCCAGCAGCTCGGGACTAGATACGCAGTATTTT
.	TRBJ2-3	.	TRBV4-1	CASSPASSDTQYF	TGCGCCAGCAGCCCGGCGAGCAGCGATACGCAGTATTTT
.	TRBJ1-5	TRBD1	TRBV15	CATSRDRGRAYLNQPQHF	TGTGCCACCAGCAGAGATAGGGGGCGTGCGTACCTCAATCAGCCCCAGCATTTT
.	TRBJ2-3	.	TRBV5-1	CASRPYGTDTQYF	TGCGCCAGCAGACCGTATGGCACAGATACGCAGTATTTT
.	TRBJ1-1	.	TRBV30	CAWSPLNTEAFF	TGTGCCTGGAGTCCGCTGAACACTGAAGCTTTCTTT